This T cell receptor (beta chain) was obtained from a study of spatial heterogeneity in lung cancer. Unmatched junction bases numbered 3, after V lost 3 bases and J lost 5 bases. The CDR3 spans 13 residues. Germline values: CDR1 MNHEY, CDR2 SVGAGI. About this clonotype: The antigen remains undetermined.

Specified time point: sample taken at primary tumor resection. TCRdb ran MiXCR on the 5' RACE reads and lists one entry per CDR3 protein. The sample has 6,000 or so distinct CDR3 sequences; about a sixth are singletons. Study observations and caveats: Tumor mutation count correlated with how many alpha and beta TCRs expanded intratumorally.

The chain couples TRBV6-5 to TRBJ2-7, with 8 bases fitting TRBD1. The clonotype comes from a male donor with early-stage non-small cell lung cancer. The specimen was lung tumor tissue, collected at surgery. The CDR3 here is CASSYDRGNEQYF. The CDR3, as DNA: TGTGCCAGCAGTTATGACAGGGGAAACGAGCAGTACTTC.